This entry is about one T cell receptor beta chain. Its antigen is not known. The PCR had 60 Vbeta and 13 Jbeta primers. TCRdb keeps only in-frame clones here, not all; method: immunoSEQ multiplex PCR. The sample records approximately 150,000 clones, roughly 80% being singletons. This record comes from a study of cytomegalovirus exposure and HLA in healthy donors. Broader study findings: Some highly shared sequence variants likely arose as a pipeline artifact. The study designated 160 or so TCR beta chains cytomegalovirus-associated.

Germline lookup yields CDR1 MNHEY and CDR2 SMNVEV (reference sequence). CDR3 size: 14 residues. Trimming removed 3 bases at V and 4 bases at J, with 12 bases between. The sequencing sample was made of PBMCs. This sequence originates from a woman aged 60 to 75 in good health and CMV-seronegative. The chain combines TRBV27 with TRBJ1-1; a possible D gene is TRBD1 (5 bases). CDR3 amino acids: CASSLAGGGTEAFF. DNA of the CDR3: TGTGCCAGCAGTTTGGCGGGGGGGGGCACTGAAGCTTTCTTT.